Listed below are T cell receptor beta chains from one sample, sequenced in a study of blood T cell repertoires in COVID-19. Sequencing was performed with immunoSEQ multiplex PCR; in TCRdb, only in-frame clones are kept and a portion is missing. This sample has over 60,000 clones, with roughly 82% found just once. The sample comprised peripheral blood. These receptors were obtained from a human donor in a cohort sampled during active COVID-19. The CDR3 runs from the conserved cysteine through the conserved F or W. D genes are given only for firm matches. Size is stated for part of the rows, as once, few or many counts, or as a class when the clone is expanded.

TGCGCCAGCAGCTTGACGGGAAGCTACGAGCAGTACTTC | CASSLTGSYEQYF | - | few | TRBJ2-7 | 13 | TRBV5-1
TGTGCCAGCAGCACGGGACTTCCCTCGACAGATACGCAGTATTTT | CASSTGLPSTDTQYF | - | - | TRBJ2-3 | 15 | TRBV7-8
TGTGCCAGCAGCTCGGGGAGAGGGAACACTGAAGCTTTCTTT | CASSSGRGNTEAFF | - | - | TRBJ1-1 | 14 | TRBV7-2
TGTGCCAGCAGCCAAGAAGAGTTTTTCGCTGAAGCTTTCTTT | CASSQEEFFAEAFF | - | - | TRBJ1-1 | 14 | TRBV3-1/TRBV3-2
TGTGCCGGTGAAGCGGGGGGCCGGGACTACGAGCAGTACTTC | CAGEAGGRDYEQYF | TRBD2 | - | TRBJ2-7 | 14 | TRBV7-9
TGTGCCAGCAGAGGGACAGGGGGTTCGGGCAACGTCCTGACTTTC | CASRGTGGSGNVLTF | TRBD1 | - | TRBJ2-6 | 15 | TRBV6-5
TGTGCCAGCAGTTCGGACGGGACTCGATACGAGCAGTACTTC | CASSSDGTRYEQYF | - | - | TRBJ2-7 | 14 | TRBV6-2/TRBV6-3
TGTGCCAGCAGACAGGGGGCTTTTGAGACCCAGTACTTC | CASRQGAFETQYF | TRBD1 | - | TRBJ2-5 | 13 | TRBV27
TGTGCCAGCAGCCGCAGCTCTGGGGCCAACGTCCTGACTTTC | CASSRSSGANVLTF | - | once | TRBJ2-6 | 14 | TRBV6-5
TGTGCCAGCAGCGTATATCCCGGAAACACCATATATTTT | CASSVYPGNTIYF | - | - | TRBJ1-3 | 13 | TRBV9
TGTGCCAGCAGCGCGCCCGGGACAGGGGCCTATGGCTACACCTTC | CASSAPGTGAYGYTF | TRBD1 | once | TRBJ1-2 | 15 | TRBV5-4
TGTGCCAGCAGTGAAGGGCAGGTTTCCCTCAGAAAAAAACTGTTTTTT | CASSEGQVSLRKKLFF | - | - | TRBJ1-4 | 16 | TRBV2
TGTGCCATCAGTGAGTCGATTGGAGGTCGGGCCACCGGGGAGCTGTTTTTT | CAISESIGGRATGELFF | - | - | TRBJ2-2 | 17 | TRBV10-3
TGTGCCTTAACTAGCGGGAATTACAATGAGCAGTTCTTC | CALTSGNYNEQFF | TRBD2 | once | TRBJ2-1 | 13 | TRBV30
TGTGCCAGCAGTCCAGCGGTGGGGGGAGATACGCAGTATTTT | CASSPAVGGDTQYF | - | - | TRBJ2-3 | 14 | TRBV4-2
TGTGCCAGCAGCGAGAGGAGAAACTATGGCTACACCTTC | CASSERRNYGYTF | - | - | TRBJ1-2 | 13 | TRBV11-2
TGCGCCAGCAGTTTGGGGCTAACACTAGAGCAGTTCTTC | CASSLGLTLEQFF | - | - | TRBJ2-1 | 13 | TRBV12-3/TRBV12-4
TGTGCCAGCAGCTTAGCGTCGAATAAAGCGCAGTTCTTC | CASSLASNKAQFF | - | - | TRBJ2-1 | 13 | TRBV7-8
TGTGCCACCAGAGGGAGGGGGGGAGAGACCCAGTACTTC | CATRGRGGETQYF | - | - | TRBJ2-5 | 13 | TRBV12-3/TRBV12-4
TGCGCCAGCAGCTTGGCGGACTACACTGAAGCTTTCTTT | CASSLADYTEAFF | - | - | TRBJ1-1 | 13 | TRBV5-1
TGCGCCAGCAGCGCACACAGGGGGCTCTATGGCTACACCTTC | CASSAHRGLYGYTF | TRBD1 | - | TRBJ1-2 | 14 | TRBV5-1
TGCGCCAGCAGCCGTAGACAGAATTCACCCCTCCACTTT | CASSRRQNSPLHF | - | - | TRBJ1-6 | 13 | TRBV4-3
TGTGCCAGTAGTATTGGACAGACGTATGGCTACACCTTC | CASSIGQTYGYTF | - | - | TRBJ1-2 | 13 | TRBV19
TGTGCCACTTGGGGACAGGGGAGGTCCTACGAGCAGTACTTC | CATWGQGRSYEQYF | TRBD1 | - | TRBJ2-7 | 14 | TRBV24-1
TGTGCCAGCAGCCAATCCTTTCCCGGGGAGGGCGAGCAGTACTTC | CASSQSFPGEGEQYF | TRBD2 | - | TRBJ2-7 | 15 | TRBV16
TGTGCCTGGAGTGCGGGACAGGGGGCATCCGAGCAGTACTTC | CAWSAGQGASEQYF | TRBD1 | - | TRBJ2-7 | 14 | TRBV30
TGTGCCAGCAGCCTCCCGGGACAGGGATCCTACGAGCAGTACTTC | CASSLPGQGSYEQYF | TRBD1 | - | TRBJ2-7 | 15 | TRBV4-2
TGCGCCAGCAGCTTGTTAGTCGGAGACTACGAGCAGTACTTC | CASSLLVGDYEQYF | - | - | TRBJ2-7 | 14 | TRBV5-1
TGTGCCAGCAGTTTACAGGGGGCCTCCTACGAGCAGTACTTC | CASSLQGASYEQYF | TRBD1 | - | TRBJ2-7 | 14 | TRBV6-2/TRBV6-3
TGTGCCAGCGAACCGGGTCCCTCTGGAAACACCATATATTTT | CASEPGPSGNTIYF | - | once | TRBJ1-3 | 14 | TRBV2
TGTGCCAGCCGGGACAGGGACGTGAACGGGGAGCTGTTTTTT | CASRDRDVNGELFF | TRBD1 | - | TRBJ2-2 | 14 | TRBV6-6
TGTGCCAGTATCCCCTCGAGAGGGAGGGTCCGGATCACTGAAGCTTTCTTT | CASIPSRGRVRITEAFF | - | - | TRBJ1-1 | 17 | TRBV19
TGCGCCAGCAGCTTGGCAATGACTAGCGGGGTTAAGGGGGCCCAGTACTTC | CASSLAMTSGVKGAQYF | TRBD2 | - | TRBJ2-5 | 17 | TRBV5-1
TGTGCCAGCAGAACGACAGGGGATTCACCCCTCCACTTT | CASRTTGDSPLHF | TRBD1 | - | TRBJ1-6 | 13 | TRBV6-6
TGTGCCAGCAAGAAAGAGAGACTAGCGGGGGGGCACACAGATACGCAGTATTTT | CASKKERLAGGHTDTQYF | TRBD2 | - | TRBJ2-3 | 18 | TRBV2
TGTGCCAGCAGGATAGGGACAGCAAACACTGAAGCTTTCTTT | CASRIGTANTEAFF | TRBD1 | - | TRBJ1-1 | 14 | TRBV3-1/TRBV3-2
TGTGCCAGCTCACCGAAACCGACAGGGCTTAATGCAGATACGCAGTATTTT | CASSPKPTGLNADTQYF | TRBD1 | - | TRBJ2-3 | 17 | TRBV18
TGTGCCAGCGGTTTGGACAGGGGCAACAGGGCCACTGAAGCTTTCTTT | CASGLDRGNRATEAFF | - | - | TRBJ1-1 | 16 | TRBV21-1
TGTGCCAGCAGCTTGGAACACGGGACAGGGAGCTCCTACGAGCAGTACTTC | CASSLEHGTGSSYEQYF | TRBD1 | - | TRBJ2-7 | 17 | TRBV11-2
TGTGCCAGCAGCTGGGGGGGATACACCATATATTTT | CASSWGGYTIYF | - | many | TRBJ1-3 | 12 | TRBV5-6
TGTGCCAGTAGTCCACTTGGGACAGGGGGCAATCAGCCCCAGCATTTT | CASSPLGTGGNQPQHF | TRBD1 | - | TRBJ1-5 | 16 | TRBV19
TGCGCCAGCAGCCAAGGACCGCTAGCGGGGAAAACGAGCACGCAGTATTTT | CASSQGPLAGKTSTQYF | TRBD2 | - | TRBJ2-3 | 17 | TRBV4-1
TGTGCCAGCAGTGATCCAGACAGGGACTACGAGCAGTACTTC | CASSDPDRDYEQYF | TRBD1 | - | TRBJ2-7 | 14 | TRBV2
TGTGCCAGCAGCTTTCCCACAGTCTCCTACGAGCAGTACTTC | CASSFPTVSYEQYF | - | - | TRBJ2-7 | 14 | TRBV11-2
TGTGCCACCAGAAGGACTAGCGGGGGCTACGAGCAGTACTTC | CATRRTSGGYEQYF | TRBD2 | - | TRBJ2-7 | 14 | TRBV15
TGTGCCACCAGCACCGAGGGACTAGCATTCAAAAACATTCAGTACTTC | CATSTEGLAFKNIQYF | TRBD2 | few | TRBJ2-4 | 16 | TRBV15
TGTGCCAGCTCACCGCAGCCGGGACAGGGGCTACTAGCCTACGAGCAGTACTTC | CASSPQPGQGLLAYEQYF | TRBD1 | - | TRBJ2-7 | 18 | TRBV18